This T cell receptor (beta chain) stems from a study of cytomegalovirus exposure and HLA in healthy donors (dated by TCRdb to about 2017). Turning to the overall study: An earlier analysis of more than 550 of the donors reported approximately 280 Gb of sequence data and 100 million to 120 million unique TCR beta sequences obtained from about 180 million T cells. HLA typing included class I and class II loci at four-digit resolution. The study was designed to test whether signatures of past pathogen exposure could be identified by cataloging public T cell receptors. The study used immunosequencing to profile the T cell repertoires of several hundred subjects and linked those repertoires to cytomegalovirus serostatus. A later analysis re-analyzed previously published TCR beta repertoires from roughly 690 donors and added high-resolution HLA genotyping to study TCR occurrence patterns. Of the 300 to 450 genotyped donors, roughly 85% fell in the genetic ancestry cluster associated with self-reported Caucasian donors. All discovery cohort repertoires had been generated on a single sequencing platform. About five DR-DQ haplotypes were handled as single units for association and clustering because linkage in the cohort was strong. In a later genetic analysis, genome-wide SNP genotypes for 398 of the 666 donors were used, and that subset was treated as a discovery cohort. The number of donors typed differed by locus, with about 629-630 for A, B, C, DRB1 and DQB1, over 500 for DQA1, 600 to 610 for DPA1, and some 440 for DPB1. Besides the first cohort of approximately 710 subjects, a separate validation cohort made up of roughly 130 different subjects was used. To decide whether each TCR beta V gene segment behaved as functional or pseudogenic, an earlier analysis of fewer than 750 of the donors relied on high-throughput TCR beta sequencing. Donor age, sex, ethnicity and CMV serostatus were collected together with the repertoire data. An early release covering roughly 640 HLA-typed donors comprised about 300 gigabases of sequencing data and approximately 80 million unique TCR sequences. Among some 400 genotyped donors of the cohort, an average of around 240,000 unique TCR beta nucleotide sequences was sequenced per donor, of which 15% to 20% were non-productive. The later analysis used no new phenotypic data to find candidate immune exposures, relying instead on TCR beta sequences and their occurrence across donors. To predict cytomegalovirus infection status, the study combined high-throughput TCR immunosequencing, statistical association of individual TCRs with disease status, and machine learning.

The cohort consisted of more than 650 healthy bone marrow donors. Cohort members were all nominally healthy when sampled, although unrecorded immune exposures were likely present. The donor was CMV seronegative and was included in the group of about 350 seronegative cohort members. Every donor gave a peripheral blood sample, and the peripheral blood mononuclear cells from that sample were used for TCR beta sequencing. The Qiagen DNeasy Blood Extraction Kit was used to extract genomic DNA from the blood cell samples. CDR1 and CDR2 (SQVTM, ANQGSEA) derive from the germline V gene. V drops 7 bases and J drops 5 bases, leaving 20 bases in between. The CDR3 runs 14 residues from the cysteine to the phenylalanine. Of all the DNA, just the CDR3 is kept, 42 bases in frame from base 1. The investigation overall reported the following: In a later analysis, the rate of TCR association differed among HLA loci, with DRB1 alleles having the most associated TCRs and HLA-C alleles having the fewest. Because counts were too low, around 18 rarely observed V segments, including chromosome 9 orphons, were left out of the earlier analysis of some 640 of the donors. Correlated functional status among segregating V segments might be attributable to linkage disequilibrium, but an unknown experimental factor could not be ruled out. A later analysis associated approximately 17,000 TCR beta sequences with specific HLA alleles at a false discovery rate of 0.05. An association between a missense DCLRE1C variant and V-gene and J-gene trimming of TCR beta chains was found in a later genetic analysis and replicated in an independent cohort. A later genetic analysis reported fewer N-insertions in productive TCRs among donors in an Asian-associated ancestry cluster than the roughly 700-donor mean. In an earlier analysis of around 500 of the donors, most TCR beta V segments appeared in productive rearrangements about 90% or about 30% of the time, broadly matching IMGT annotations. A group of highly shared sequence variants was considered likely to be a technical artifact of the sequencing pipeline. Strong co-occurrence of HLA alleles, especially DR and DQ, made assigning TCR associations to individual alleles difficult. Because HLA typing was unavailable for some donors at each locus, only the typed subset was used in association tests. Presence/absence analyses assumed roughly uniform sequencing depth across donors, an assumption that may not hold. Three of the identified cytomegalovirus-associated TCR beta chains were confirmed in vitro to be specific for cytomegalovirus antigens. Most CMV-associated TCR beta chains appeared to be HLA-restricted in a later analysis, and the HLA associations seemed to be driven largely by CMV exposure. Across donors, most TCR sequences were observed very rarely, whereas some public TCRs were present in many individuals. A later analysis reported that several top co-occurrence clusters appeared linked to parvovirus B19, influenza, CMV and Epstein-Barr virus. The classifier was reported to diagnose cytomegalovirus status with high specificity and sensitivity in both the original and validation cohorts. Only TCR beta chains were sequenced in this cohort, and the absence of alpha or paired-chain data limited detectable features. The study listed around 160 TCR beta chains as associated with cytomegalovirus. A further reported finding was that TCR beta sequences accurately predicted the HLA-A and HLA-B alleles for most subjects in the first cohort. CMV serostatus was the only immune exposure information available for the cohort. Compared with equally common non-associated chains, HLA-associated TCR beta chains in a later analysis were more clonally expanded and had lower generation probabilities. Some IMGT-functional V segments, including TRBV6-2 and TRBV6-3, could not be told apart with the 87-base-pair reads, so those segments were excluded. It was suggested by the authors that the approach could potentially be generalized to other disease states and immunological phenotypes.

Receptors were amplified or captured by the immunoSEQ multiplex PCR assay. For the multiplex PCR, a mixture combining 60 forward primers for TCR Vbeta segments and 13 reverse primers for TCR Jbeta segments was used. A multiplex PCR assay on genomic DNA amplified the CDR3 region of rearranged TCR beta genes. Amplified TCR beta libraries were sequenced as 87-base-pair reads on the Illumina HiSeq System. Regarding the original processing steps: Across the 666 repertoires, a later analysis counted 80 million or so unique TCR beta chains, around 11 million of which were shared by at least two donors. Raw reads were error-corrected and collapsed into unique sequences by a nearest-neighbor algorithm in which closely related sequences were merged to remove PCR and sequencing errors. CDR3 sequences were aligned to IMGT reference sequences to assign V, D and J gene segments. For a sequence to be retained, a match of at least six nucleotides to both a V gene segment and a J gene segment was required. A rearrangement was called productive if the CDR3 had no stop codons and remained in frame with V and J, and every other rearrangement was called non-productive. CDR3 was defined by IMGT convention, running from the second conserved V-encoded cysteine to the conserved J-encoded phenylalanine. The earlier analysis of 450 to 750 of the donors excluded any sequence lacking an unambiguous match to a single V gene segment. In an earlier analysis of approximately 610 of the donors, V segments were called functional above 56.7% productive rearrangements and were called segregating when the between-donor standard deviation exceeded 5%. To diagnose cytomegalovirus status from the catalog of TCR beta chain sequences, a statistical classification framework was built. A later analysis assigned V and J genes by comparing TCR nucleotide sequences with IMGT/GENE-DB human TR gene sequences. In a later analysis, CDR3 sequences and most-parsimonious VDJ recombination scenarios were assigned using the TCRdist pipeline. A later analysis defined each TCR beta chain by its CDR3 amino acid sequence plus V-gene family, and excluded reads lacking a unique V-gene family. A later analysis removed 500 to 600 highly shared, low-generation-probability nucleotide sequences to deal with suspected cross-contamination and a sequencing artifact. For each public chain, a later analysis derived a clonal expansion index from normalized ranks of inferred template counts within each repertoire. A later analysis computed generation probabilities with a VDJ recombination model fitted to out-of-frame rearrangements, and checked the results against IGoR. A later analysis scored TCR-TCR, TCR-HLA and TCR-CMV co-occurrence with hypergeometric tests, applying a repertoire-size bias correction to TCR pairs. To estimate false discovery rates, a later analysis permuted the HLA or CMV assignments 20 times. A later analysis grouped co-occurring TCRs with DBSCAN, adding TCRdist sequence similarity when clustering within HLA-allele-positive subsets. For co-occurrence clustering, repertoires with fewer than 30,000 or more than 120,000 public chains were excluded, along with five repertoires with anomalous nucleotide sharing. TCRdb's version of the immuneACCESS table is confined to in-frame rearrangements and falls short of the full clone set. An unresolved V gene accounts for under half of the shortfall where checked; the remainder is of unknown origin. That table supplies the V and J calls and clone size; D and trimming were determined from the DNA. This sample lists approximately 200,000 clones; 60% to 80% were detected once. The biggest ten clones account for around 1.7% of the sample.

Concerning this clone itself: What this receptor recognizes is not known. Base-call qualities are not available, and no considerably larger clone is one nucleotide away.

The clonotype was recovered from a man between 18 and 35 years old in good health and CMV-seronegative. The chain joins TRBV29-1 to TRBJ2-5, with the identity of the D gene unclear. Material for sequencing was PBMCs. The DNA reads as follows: TGCAGCGCCCCCTTCTTTGGTGTCGGGGAGACCCAGTACTTC. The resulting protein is CSAPFFGVGETQYF.